This T cell receptor (beta chain) originates from a study of blood T cells in healthy people across ages. This CDR3 comprises 16 residues. The ends lost 0 bases at V and 4 bases at J; junction bases unmatched: 8. CDR1 and CDR2 from the germline V gene are LGHNA and YSLEER. Aged about 6 to 100, donors were systemically healthy Caucasians from Russia. This clonotype turned up a few times. The antigen is not known. Study conclusions and caveats: Diversity estimated from one million T cells was considered an underestimate.

Next came a second PCR, run for about 7 to 11 cycles, which used a sample-barcoded 5' primer along with a J-beta primer mix. Using its own MiXCR run on the 5' RACE reads, TCRdb lists one record per CDR3 protein. The data hold approximately 2,000,000 distinct CDR3 sequences, with roughly 43% observed a single time. The chain couples TRBV4-3 to TRBJ1-2; 7 bases map to TRBD1. The material sequenced was blood. The source is a human donor in good health. This CDR3 reads CASSQDPQGVGYGYTF. CDR3 in DNA: TGCGCCAGCAGCCAAGATCCCCAGGGGGTGGGCTATGGCTACACCTTC.